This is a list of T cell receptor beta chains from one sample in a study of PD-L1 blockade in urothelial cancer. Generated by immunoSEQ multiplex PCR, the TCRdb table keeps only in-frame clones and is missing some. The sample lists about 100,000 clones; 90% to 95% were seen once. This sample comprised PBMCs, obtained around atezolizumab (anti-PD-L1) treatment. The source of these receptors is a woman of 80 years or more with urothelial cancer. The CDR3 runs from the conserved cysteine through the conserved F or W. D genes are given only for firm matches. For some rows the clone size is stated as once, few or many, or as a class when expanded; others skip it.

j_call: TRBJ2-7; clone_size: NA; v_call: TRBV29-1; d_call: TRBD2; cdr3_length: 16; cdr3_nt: TGCAGCGTTGTGTTTGGGACTAGCGGGAGCTTCTACGAGCAGTACTTC; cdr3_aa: CSVVFGTSGSFYEQYF
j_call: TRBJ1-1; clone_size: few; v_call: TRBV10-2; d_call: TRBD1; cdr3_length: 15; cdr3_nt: TGCGCCAGCAGCGCGTTGACAGGGGACCACACTGAAGCTTTCTTT; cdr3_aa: CASSALTGDHTEAFF
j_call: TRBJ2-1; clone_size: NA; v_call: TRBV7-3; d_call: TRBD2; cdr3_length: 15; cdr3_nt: TGTGCCAGCAGTCCACTAGCGGACTCCTACAATGAGCAGTTCTTC; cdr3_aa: CASSPLADSYNEQFF
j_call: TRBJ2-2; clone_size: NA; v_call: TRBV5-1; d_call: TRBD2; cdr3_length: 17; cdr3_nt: TGCGCCAGCACCGGGACTAGCGGGAGGGTTAACACCGGGGAGCTGTTTTTT; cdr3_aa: CASTGTSGRVNTGELFF
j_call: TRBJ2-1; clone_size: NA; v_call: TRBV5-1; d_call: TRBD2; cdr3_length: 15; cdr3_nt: TGCGCCAGCAGCTCGGGACTAGCGGTCTACAATGAGCAGTTCTTC; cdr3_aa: CASSSGLAVYNEQFF
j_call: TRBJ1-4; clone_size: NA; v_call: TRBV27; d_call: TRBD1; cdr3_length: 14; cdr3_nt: TGTGCCAGCAGTTTATACAGGGGAAATGAAAAACTGTTTTTT; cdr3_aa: CASSLYRGNEKLFF
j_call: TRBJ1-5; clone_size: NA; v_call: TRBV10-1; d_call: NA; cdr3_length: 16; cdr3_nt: TGCGCCAGCAGTGAGTCGGGGGGAACAGCATATCAGCCCCAGCATTTT; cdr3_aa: CASSESGGTAYQPQHF
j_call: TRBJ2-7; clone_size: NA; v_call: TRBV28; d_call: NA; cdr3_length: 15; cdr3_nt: TGTGCCAGCAGGGAACAGGTTTCTAGCTCCTACGAGCAGTACTTC; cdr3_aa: CASREQVSSSYEQYF
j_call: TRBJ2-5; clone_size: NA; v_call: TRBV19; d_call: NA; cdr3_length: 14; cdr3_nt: TGTGCCAGTAGTGCCACTTACCCCCAAGAGACCCAGTACTTC; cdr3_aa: CASSATYPQETQYF
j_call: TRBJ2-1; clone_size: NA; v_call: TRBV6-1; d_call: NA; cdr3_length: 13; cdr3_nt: TGTGCCAGCAGTGAACGCCTACGGGGTGAGCAGTTCTTC; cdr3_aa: CASSERLRGEQFF
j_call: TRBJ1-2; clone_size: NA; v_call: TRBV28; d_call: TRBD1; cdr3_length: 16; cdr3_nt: TGTGCCAGCTCCTCTCCCGAAGGCAGGGGGCGGAATGGCTACACCTTC; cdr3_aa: CASSSPEGRGRNGYTF
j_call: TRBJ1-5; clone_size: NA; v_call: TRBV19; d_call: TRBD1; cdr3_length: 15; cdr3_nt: TGTGCCAGTAGTAAAACCGGGACAGCGAATCAGCCCCAGCATTTT; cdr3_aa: CASSKTGTANQPQHF
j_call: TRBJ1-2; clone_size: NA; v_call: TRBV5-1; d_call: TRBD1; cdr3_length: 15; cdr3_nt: TGCGCCAGCAGCTTGGCCGGGCAGGGGGCCTATGGCTACACCTTC; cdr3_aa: CASSLAGQGAYGYTF
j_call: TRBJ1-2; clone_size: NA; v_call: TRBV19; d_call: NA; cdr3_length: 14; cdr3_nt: TGTGCCAGTAGTATGTTACAGGGCCGCTATGGCTACACCTTC; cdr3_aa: CASSMLQGRYGYTF
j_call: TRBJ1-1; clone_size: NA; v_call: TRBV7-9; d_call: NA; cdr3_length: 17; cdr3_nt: TGTGCCAGCAGCCCGAGAATGGGGGCGGGAGATGGGGCTGAAGCTTTCTTT; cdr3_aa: CASSPRMGAGDGAEAFF
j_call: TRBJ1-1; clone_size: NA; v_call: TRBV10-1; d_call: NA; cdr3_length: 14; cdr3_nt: TGCGCCAGCAGTGAGGCAGGGGCGTACACTGAAGCTTTCTTT; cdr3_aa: CASSEAGAYTEAFF
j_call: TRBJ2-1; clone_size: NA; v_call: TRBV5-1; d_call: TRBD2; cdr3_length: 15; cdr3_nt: TGCGCCAGCAGCGGGACTAGCGGATCCTACAATGAGCAGTTCTTC; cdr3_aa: CASSGTSGSYNEQFF
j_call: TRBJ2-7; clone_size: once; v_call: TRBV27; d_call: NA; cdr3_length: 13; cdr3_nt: TGTGCCAGCAGTTTACTCGGAGACTACGAGCAGTACTTC; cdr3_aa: CASSLLGDYEQYF
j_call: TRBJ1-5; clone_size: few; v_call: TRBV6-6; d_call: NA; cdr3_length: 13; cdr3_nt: TGTGCCACCTCTGGGGCGAACAATCAGCCCCAGCATTTT; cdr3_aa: CATSGANNQPQHF
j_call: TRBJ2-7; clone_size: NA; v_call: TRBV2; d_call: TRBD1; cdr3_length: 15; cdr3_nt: TGTGCCAGCAGTGAAGGGACAGGGGGCAGGAACGAGCAGTACTTC; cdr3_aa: CASSEGTGGRNEQYF
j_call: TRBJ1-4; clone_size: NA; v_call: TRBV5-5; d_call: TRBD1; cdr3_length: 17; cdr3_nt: TGTGCCAGCAGCTCCGGCCGACAGGACAGGCTTAATGAAAAACTGTTTTTT; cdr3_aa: CASSSGRQDRLNEKLFF
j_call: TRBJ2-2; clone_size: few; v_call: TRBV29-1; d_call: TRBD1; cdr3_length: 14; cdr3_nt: TGCAGCGTTGATAAAGGGGGCGTTTTCGGGGAGCTGTTTTTT; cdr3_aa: CSVDKGGVFGELFF
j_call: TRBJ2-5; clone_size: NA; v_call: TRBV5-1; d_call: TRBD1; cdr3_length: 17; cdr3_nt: TGCGCCAGCAGCTTGCGTCCCGGACAGGGGGTTTCGGAGACCCAGTACTTC; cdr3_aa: CASSLRPGQGVSETQYF
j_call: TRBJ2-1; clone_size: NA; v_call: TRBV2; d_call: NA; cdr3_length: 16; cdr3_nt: TGTGCCAGCAGTGAAAGCGGCGTCGGTTTCCTGGTGAAGCAGTTCTTC; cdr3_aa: CASSESGVGFLVKQFF
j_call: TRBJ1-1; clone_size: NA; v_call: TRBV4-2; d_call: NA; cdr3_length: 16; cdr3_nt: TGTGCCAGCAGCCAAGAATGGAGGGAGTTGAACACTGAAGCTTTCTTT; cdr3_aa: CASSQEWRELNTEAFF
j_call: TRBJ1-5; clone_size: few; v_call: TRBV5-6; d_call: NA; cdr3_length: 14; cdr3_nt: TGTGCCAGCAGCTTGGGGCAGGGATATCAGCCCCAGCATTTT; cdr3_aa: CASSLGQGYQPQHF
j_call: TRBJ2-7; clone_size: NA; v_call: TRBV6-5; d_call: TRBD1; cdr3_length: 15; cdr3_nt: TGTGCCAGCAGCTGGGGACGGACAGGGTTTGGAGAGCAGTACTTC; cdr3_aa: CASSWGRTGFGEQYF
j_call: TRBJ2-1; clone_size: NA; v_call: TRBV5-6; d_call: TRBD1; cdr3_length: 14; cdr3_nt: TGTGCCAGCAAACGGGACAGGGTAGCGGGTGAGCAGTTCTTC; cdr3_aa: CASKRDRVAGEQFF
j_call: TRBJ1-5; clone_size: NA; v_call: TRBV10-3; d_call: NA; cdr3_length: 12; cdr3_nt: TGTGCCATCAGTGACTTCGGGCAGCCCCAGCATTTT; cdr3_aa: CAISDFGQPQHF
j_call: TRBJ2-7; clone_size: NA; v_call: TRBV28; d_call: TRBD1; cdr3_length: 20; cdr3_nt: TGTGCCAGCAGTTTAGGAGGGACAGGGTTCATTGGAGCGTGGTCCTACGAGCAGTACTTC; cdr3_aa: CASSLGGTGFIGAWSYEQYF
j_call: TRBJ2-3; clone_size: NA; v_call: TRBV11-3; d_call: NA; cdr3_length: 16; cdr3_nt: TGTGCCAGCAGCTCCGGTATAGGGAGCGGCACAGATACGCAGTATTTT; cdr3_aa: CASSSGIGSGTDTQYF
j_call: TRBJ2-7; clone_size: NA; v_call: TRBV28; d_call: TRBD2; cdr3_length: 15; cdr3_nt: TGTGCCAGCAGCCGACGGACTAGCGGGGTCTCTGAGCAGTACTTC; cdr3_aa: CASSRRTSGVSEQYF
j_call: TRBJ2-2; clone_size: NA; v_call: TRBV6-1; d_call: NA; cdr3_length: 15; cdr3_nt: TGTGCCAGCAGTGCACAGCTGGGGGGAACCGGGGAGCTGTTTTTT; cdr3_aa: CASSAQLGGTGELFF
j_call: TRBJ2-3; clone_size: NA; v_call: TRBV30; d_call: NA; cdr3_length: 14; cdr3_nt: TGTGCCTGGAGTGGGCTTCCTCGAACAGATACGCAGTATTTT; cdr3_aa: CAWSGLPRTDTQYF
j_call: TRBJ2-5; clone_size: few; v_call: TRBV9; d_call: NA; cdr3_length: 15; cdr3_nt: TGTGCCAGCAGCGCACAGGGTCGTGGGGCAGAGACCCAGTACTTC; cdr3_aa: CASSAQGRGAETQYF
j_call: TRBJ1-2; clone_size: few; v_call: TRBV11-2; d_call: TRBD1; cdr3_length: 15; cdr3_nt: TGTGCCAGCAGCTTAGGAACAGGGGCTGGCTATGGCTACACCTTC; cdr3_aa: CASSLGTGAGYGYTF
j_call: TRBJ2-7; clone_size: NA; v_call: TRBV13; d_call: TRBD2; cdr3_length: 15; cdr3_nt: TGTGCCAGCAGCCTCCGCTCACTAGCGGGAGGCGAGCAGTACTTC; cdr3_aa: CASSLRSLAGGEQYF
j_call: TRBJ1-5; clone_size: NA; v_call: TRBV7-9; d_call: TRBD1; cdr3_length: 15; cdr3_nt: TGTGCCAGCAGTAGTCCCCAGGGGGCCGGCCAGCCCCAGCATTTT; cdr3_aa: CASSSPQGAGQPQHF
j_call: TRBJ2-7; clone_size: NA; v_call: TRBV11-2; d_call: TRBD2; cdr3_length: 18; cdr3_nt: TGTGCCAGCAGCTGGGGAAATTTAGCGGGGCCGGGGAGTTACGAGCAGTACTTC; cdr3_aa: CASSWGNLAGPGSYEQYF